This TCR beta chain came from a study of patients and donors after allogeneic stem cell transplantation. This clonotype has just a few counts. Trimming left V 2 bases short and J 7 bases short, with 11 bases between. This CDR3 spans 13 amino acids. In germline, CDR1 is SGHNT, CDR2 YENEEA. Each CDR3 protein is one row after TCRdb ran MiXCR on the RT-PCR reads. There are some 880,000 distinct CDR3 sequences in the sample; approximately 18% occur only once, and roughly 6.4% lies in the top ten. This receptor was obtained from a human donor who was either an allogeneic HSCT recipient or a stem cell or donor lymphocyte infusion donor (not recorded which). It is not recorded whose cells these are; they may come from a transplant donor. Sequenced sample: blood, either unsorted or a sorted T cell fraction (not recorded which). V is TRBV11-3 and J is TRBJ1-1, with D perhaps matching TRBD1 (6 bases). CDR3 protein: CASSLTTGYEAFF. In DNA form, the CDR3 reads TGTGCCAGCAGCTTAACGACAGGTTATGAAGCTTTCTTT.